The 18 T cell receptor beta chains in this list originate from one sample, sequenced in a study of OX40 agonist ivuxolimab in advanced cancers. The protocol was immunoSEQ multiplex PCR, while the TCRdb copy is restricted to in-frame clones and leaves out a portion. The data show about 77,000 clones, approximately 85% seen once. Sequencing used CD4+ or CD8+ T cells sorted from blood, obtained in a trial of the OX40 agonist ivuxolimab. All receptors come from an adult with an advanced solid tumor such as melanoma, head and neck, liver or kidney cancer.

The sample holds one count of this clone. The V and J genes are TRBV12-5 and TRBJ1-1, with no clear D. Germline V gene lookup returns CDR1 LGHNT and CDR2 FRNRAP. The CDR3 runs 19 residues. The V and J ends lost 0 bases and 1 base respectively, with 21 bases between them. CDR3 residues: CASGLVPASGNRSNTEAFF. The CDR3 region has the DNA TGTGCTAGTGGTTTGGTACCTGCCTCGGGGAATAGGTCGAACACTGAAGCTTTCTTT.

The chain is built from TRBV6-5 and TRBJ1-1; tentative D call: TRBD1 (5 bases). The CDR3 consists of 12 residues. The germline gives CDR1 MNHEY, CDR2 SVGAGI. The V and J ends lost 5 bases and 4 bases respectively, with 8 bases between them. Here the CDR3 reads CASSRQGTEAFF. CDR3 in DNA: TGTGCCAGCAGTCGGCAGGGCACTGAAGCTTTCTTT.

This rearrangement joins TRBV6-4 to TRBJ2-6; D not resolved. V lost 2 bases and J lost 0, with 2 bases in between. The CDR3 extends over 14 amino acids. Germline V gene data show CDR1 as MRHNA and CDR2 as SNTAGT. CDR3 coding DNA: TGTGCCAGCAGTGACAACTCTGGGGCCAACGTCCTGACTTTC. This translates into CASSDNSGANVLTF.

The rearrangement links TRBV7-9 to TRBJ1-5; tentative D call: TRBD1 (6 bases). This CDR3 region has 15 residues. V was shortened by 1 base and J by 11 bases, with 18 bases between the two germline ends. Per germline, CDR1 SEHNR and CDR2 FQNEAQ (reference sequence). CDR3 nucleotide sequence: TGTGCCAGCAGCTTAGAAAGGGACAAATCTCCGGCCCAGCATTTT. Its protein is CASSLERDKSPAQHF.

The V and J genes are TRBV29-1 and TRBJ2-3, with 7 bases fitting TRBD2. The CDR3 sequence is 12 residues long. J lost 3 bases, V lost 3 bases, and 0 bases had no gene match. The V gene's germline CDR1 is SQVTM and CDR2 ANQGSEA. CDR3 nucleotide sequence: TGCAGCGTTGAGCGGGGGACAGATACGCAGTATTTT. Translated: CSVERGTDTQYF.

The gene calls are TRBV4-1 and TRBJ1-4; D perhaps matches TRBD1 (5 bases). The CDR3 runs to 15 residues. Trimming cost V 3 bases and J 3 bases, with 11 bases left between them. Germline V lookup: CDR1 MGHRA, CDR2 YSYEKL. CDR3 nucleotides: TGCGCCAGCAGCCAGCACGGGACGGCTAATGAAAAACTGTTTTTT. Its translation: CASSQHGTANEKLFF.

This clone was seen only once. V usage is TRBV7-2 and J usage is TRBJ1-2; 10 bases map to TRBD1. The CDR3 totals 14 residues. From germline, CDR1 is SGHTA and CDR2 FQGNSA. With V trimmed by 5 bases and J by 3 bases, 3 bases remained unmatched. CDR3 DNA: TGTGCCAGCAGCACAGGACAGGGGGACTATGGCTACACCTTC. The encoded protein is CASSTGQGDYGYTF. The full variable domain, rest sourced from reference TRBV7-2 and TRBJ1-2, is GAGVSQSPSNKVTEKGKDVELRCDPISGHTALYWYRQSLGQGLEFLIYFQGNSAPDKSGLPSDRFSAERTGGSVSTLTIQRTQQEDSAVYLCASSTGQGDYGYTFGSGTRLTVV.

The chain links TRBV5-1 to TRBJ2-1; TRBD2 aligns across 10 bases. Unmatched junction bases numbered 4, after V lost 2 bases and J lost 5 bases. The V gene's germline CDR1 is SGHRS and CDR2 YFSETQ. This CDR3 spans 15 amino acids. DNA for the CDR3: TGCGCCAGCAGCTTCGGGACTAGCGAGCACAATGAGCAGTTCTTC. Protein sequence: CASSFGTSEHNEQFF.

The chain employs TRBV18 and TRBJ2-1; no clear D. V lost 3 bases, J lost 11 bases, and 14 bases lay in between. This CDR3 region has 13 residues. Germline loops: CDR1 KGHSH, CDR2 LQKENI. The CDR3 region is CASSPPPPGQQFF. CDR3 nucleotides: TGTGCCAGCTCACCTCCCCCCCCCGGACAGCAGTTCTTC.

The V call is TRBV21-1, the J call TRBJ2-7; the D call in the table, TRBD1, was not verified against the DNA. TRBV21-1 is recorded as a pseudogene. This CDR3 contains 16 residues. Written as DNA, the CDR3 is TGTGCCAGCAGCGACCCCCGGGACAGGGGCTCCTACGAGCAGTACTTC. Its translation: CASSDPRDRGSYEQYF.

V usage is TRBV7-7 and J usage is TRBJ2-5, with a possible D match to TRBD1 (5 bases). CDR1 is SSHAT, CDR2 FNYEAQ, per germline (reference sequence). V lost 5 bases to trimming and J lost 2 bases, with 12 bases between them. The CDR3 extends over 14 amino acids. CDR3 DNA: TGTGCCAGCAGCGTACAGCAGGGACAAGAGACCCAGTACTTC. Translated, it gives CASSVQQGQETQYF.

This chain uses TRBV6-5 with TRBJ2-3, with D uncertain. Germline V lookup: CDR1 MNHEY, CDR2 SVGAGI. The germline V and J ends were trimmed by 2 bases and 5 bases, with 11 bases remaining between them. The CDR3 totals 14 residues. The CDR3 nucleotides are TGTGCCAGCAGTTACCGGACGCTGGGAGATACGCAGTATTTT. Protein sequence: CASSYRTLGDTQYF.

The rearrangement links TRBV10-2 to TRBJ2-1; TRBD2 might be the D (6 bases). Deletions cut 6 bases from V and 7 bases from J, with 19 bases between. Germline V CDR1 and CDR2: WSHSY, SAAADI. The CDR3 runs to 15 residues. CDR3 sequence (DNA): TGCGCCAGCAGGCCCGGGACGGGGGTTCAGAATGAGCAGTTCTTC. Translating gives CASRPGTGVQNEQFF.

J is TRBJ1-2 and V is TRBV21-1; TRBD1 is the table's D call and was not checked against the DNA. TRBV21-1 is a pseudogene locus. The CDR3 consists of 24 residues. Here the CDR3 reads CASSKDGLMAGGPPSPEANYGYTF. CDR3 nucleotide sequence: TGTGCCAGCAGCAAAGACGGGCTAATGGCAGGGGGACCCCCCTCCCCTGAAGCTAACTATGGCTACACCTTC.

The sample holds one count of this clone. The rearrangement joins TRBV19 to TRBJ1-5; D may be TRBD1 (5 bases). This CDR3 comprises 16 residues. Germline CDR1 reads LNHDA; CDR2 reads SQIVND (reference sequence). V lost 5 bases and J 4 bases, leaving 18 bases between the germline ends. The CDR3 is CASSFGTQGWNQPQHF. The CDR3 nucleotides read TGTGCCAGTAGTTTCGGGACCCAGGGCTGGAATCAGCCCCAGCATTTT.

V is TRBV11-2 and J is TRBJ2-7; D unresolved. The CDR3 loop spans 14 amino acids. Trimming cost V 0 bases and J 4 bases, with 10 bases left between them. Germline V lookup: CDR1 SGHAT, CDR2 FQNNGV. DNA of the CDR3: TGTGCCAGCAGCTTAGATGGCCAGGCTTACGAGCAGTACTTC. It yields the protein CASSLDGQAYEQYF.

In its sample, this clone was seen a few times. The rearrangement links TRBV5-6 to TRBJ1-1; D is ambiguous. The V gene lost 1 base and the J gene lost 5 bases, with 6 bases spanning the gap. The CDR3 consists of 12 residues. From germline, CDR1 is SGHDT and CDR2 YYEEEE. CDR3 region: CASSLMMTEAFF. The CDR3 DNA reads as TGTGCCAGCAGCTTGATGATGACTGAAGCTTTCTTT.

This chain uses TRBV6-1 with TRBJ1-2; tentative D call: TRBD1 (6 bases). Looked up from germline, CDR1 is MNHNS and CDR2 is SASEGT. This CDR3 has 17 residues. With 4 bases removed from V and 4 bases from J, the gap between germline ends came to 22 bases. Here the CDR3 reads CASSVWGPLRGPYGYTF. The CDR3 DNA follows: TGTGCCAGCAGTGTGTGGGGGCCGCTGAGGGGACCCTATGGCTACACCTTC.